The 10 T cell receptor beta chains in this list originate from one sample, sequenced in a study of blood T cell repertoires in COVID-19. TCRdb keeps only in-frame clones here, not all; method: immunoSEQ multiplex PCR. The sample includes about 100,000 clones, over 85% of them seen just once. Sequenced: peripheral blood. All receptors come from a woman between 45 and 60 years old with COVID-19, enrolled during active disease.

This chain joins TRBV28 and TRBJ2-3, with D perhaps matching TRBD2 (5 bases). Deletions cut 5 bases from V and 8 bases from J, with 17 bases between. CDR1 and CDR2 from the germline V gene are MDHEN and SYDVKM. The CDR3 totals 14 residues. This chain's CDR3 is CASSPPGLPSTQYF. CDR3 nucleotide sequence: TGTGCCAGCAGTCCTCCCGGACTCCCATCTACGCAGTATTTT.

This clone was counted only a few times. This chain links TRBV6-5 with TRBJ1-1; perhaps TRBD1 as D (5 bases). Per germline, CDR1 MNHEY and CDR2 SVGAGI. The CDR3 has 11 amino acids. V lost 5 bases to trimming and J lost 11 bases, with 12 bases between them. CDR3 in DNA: TGTGCCAGCAGTACATCGGGGGTCGCTTTCTTT. The encoded protein is CASSTSGVAFF.

The J gene is TRBJ2-5, the V gene TRBV3-1 (or the pseudogene TRBV3-2), with a weak D call TRBD1 (5 bases). Germline loops: CDR1 LGHDT, CDR2 YNNKEL (reference sequence). CDR3 length equals 15 residues. The V and J ends lost 1 base and 6 bases respectively, with 15 bases between them. In nucleotides, the CDR3 is TGTGCCAGCAGCCAAGGGGTAGGGGCTCAAAAGACCCAGTACTTC. This gives the protein CASSQGVGAQKTQYF.

This sequence joins TRBV13 and TRBJ2-2, with a tentative D call TRBD1 (7 bases). The V and J ends lost 8 bases and 2 bases respectively, with 12 bases between them. From germline, CDR1 is PRHDT and CDR2 FYEKMQ (reference sequence). The CDR3 loop spans 14 amino acids. CDR3 sequence reads: CASGTAGNTGELFF. In DNA, the CDR3 is TGTGCCAGCGGGACAGCGGGCAACACCGGGGAGCTGTTTTTT.

The genes are TRBV4-3 and TRBJ1-4, with D unclear. This CDR3 is 15 amino acids long. The germline V gene encodes CDR1 LGHNA and CDR2 YSLEER. Trimming cost V 1 base and J 8 bases, with 14 bases left between them. DNA of the CDR3: TGCGCCAGCAGCCAAGTAGGTTCCGGAGGAGAAAAACTGTTTTTT. This encodes CASSQVGSGGEKLFF.

V usage is TRBV29-1 and J usage is TRBJ1-2, with 7 positions matching TRBD1. CDR1 is SQVTM and CDR2 is ANQGSEA in the germline V gene. Germline trimming cut 6 bases from V and 6 bases from J; bases unmatched to any gene: 4. The CDR3 is 11 amino acids. The CDR3, as DNA: TGCAGCGTAGAGACAGGGAATGGCTACACCTTC. It is translated as CSVETGNGYTF.

This chain uses TRBV7-2 with TRBJ2-2, with 9 bases identical to TRBD2. This CDR3 contains 17 residues. Germline V gene lookup returns CDR1 SGHTA and CDR2 FQGNSA. J gave up 3 bases and V 6 bases, and 11 bases lay outside the gene matches. In DNA form, the CDR3 reads TGTGCCAGCAGACCTAGGGCAGCGGGGGGCCACACCGGGGAGCTGTTTTTT. It yields the protein CASRPRAAGGHTGELFF.

The genes are TRBV7-2 and TRBJ2-1, with TRBD2 matching over 12 bases. The V and J ends lost 1 base and 5 bases, in that order; junction bases with no gene match: 12. CDR3 size: 19 residues. CDR1 and CDR2 (germline): SGHTA, FQGNSA. As DNA, the CDR3 is TGTGCCAGCAGCTTAGTCCTAGCGGGGGGGCCTCTCACACACAATGAGCAGTTCTTC. Translation: CASSLVLAGGPLTHNEQFF.

This clone was detected only once. The rearrangement uses TRBV28 and TRBJ1-3; 9 nucleotides align to TRBD1. Per the germline V gene, CDR1 is MDHEN and CDR2 is SYDVKM. CDR3 length equals 14 residues. The V gene end was trimmed by 6 bases and the J gene end by 4 bases; junction bases not matched to a gene: 4. The CDR3 is CASRDRGDGNTIYF. CDR3 bases: TGTGCCAGCAGGGACAGGGGTGACGGAAACACCATATATTTT. The whole variable domain, remainder taken from reference TRBV28 and TRBJ1-3, is DVKVTQSSRYLVKRTGEKVFLECVQDMDHENMFWYRQDPGLGLRLIYFSYDVKMKEKGDIPEGYSVSREKKERFSLILESASTNQTSMYLCASRDRGDGNTIYFGEGSWLTVV.

The rearrangement joins TRBV12-3 or TRBV12-4 to TRBJ1-2; 12 bases are shared with TRBD1. The CDR3 is 12 residues long. Trimming removed 6 bases from V and 10 bases from J; junction bases left unmatched: 3. Here the CDR3 DNA reads TGTGCCAGCAGGGGGGACAGGGGGCTCTACACCTTC. Protein sequence: CASRGDRGLYTF.